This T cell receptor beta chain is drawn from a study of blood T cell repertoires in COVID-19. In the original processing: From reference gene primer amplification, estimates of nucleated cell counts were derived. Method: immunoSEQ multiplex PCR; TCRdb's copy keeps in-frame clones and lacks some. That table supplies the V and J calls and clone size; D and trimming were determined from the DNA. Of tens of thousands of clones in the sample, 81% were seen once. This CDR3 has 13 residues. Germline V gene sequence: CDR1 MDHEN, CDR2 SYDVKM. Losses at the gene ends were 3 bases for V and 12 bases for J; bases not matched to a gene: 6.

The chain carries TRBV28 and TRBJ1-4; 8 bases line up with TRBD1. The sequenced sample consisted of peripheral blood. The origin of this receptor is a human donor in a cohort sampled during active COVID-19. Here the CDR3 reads CASSFITGGELFF. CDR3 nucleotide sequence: TGTGCCAGCAGTTTCATAACAGGGGGGGAACTGTTTTTT.